This T cell receptor beta chain originates from a study of blood T cell repertoires in COVID-19. Here immunoSEQ multiplex PCR was the method, and the copy in TCRdb shows in-frame clones only, minus some. The table has 250,000 to 300,000 clones, 90% seen once. This clone was counted once. The origin of this receptor is a woman aged 30 to 39 who had recovered from COVID-19. The sample comprised PBMCs or T cells enriched from blood (not recorded which).

The chain's CDR3 is CASSQASSSLGSYEQYF. The CDR3, as DNA: TGCGCCAGCAGCCAAGCCTCTAGCTCTCTAGGGTCCTACGAGCAGTACTTC. The chain has TRBV4-3 and TRBJ2-7, with D maybe TRBD2 (5 bases). Trimming pared 1 base from V and 1 base from J, leaving 17 bases between. The CDR3 length is 17 residues. Germline assignment: CDR1 LGHNA and CDR2 YSLEER.